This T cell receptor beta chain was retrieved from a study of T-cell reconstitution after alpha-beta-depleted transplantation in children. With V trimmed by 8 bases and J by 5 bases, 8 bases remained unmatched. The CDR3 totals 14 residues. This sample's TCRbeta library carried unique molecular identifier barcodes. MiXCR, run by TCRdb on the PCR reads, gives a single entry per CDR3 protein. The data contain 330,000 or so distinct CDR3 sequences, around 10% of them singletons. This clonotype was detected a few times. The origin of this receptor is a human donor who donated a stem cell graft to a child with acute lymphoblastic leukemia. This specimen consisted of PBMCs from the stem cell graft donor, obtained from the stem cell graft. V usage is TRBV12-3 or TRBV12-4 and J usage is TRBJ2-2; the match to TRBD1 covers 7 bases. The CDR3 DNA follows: TGTGCCAGCCTACTAGGACAGGCAACCGGGGAGCTGTTTTTT. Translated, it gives CASLLGQATGELFF.